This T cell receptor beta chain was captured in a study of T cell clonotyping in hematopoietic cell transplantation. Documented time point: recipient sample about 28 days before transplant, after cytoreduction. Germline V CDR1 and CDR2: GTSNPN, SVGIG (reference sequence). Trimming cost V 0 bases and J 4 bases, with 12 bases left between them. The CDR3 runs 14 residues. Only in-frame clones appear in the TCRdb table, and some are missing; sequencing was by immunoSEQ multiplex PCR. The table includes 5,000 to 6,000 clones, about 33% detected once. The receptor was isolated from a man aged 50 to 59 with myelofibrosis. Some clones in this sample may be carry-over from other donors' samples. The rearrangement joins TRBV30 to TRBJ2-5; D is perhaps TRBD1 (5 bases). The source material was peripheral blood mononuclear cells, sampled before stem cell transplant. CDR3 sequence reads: CAWSVQARLETQYF. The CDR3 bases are TGTGCCTGGAGTGTACAGGCTAGGTTAGAGACCCAGTACTTC.